The T cell receptor beta chain under discussion was sequenced for a study of T cell responses to AZD1222 COVID-19 vaccine. Study overall: Second doses at about 4 or about 12 weeks were pooled.

V was pared by 2 bases and J by 5 bases, with 8 bases of the junction left unmatched. The V gene's germline CDR1 is MNHEY and CDR2 SMNVEV (reference sequence). CDR3 size: 16 residues. Concerning this clone: Its antigen is unknown.

Method: immunoSEQ multiplex PCR; TCRdb's copy keeps in-frame clones and lacks some. The table includes some 86,000 clones, about 92% detected once. General study points: There were mostly white British donors and more females than males, and clonal diversity was possibly underestimated. Variant regions that are unmutated are reportedly the target of nearly half of spike-specific TCRs.

The chain combines TRBV27 with TRBJ1-4; 7 nucleotides line up with TRBD1. This TCR was recovered from an adult in good health. This sample comprised peripheral blood, obtained on day 0 of AZD1222 vaccination. The CDR3 here is CASSLIGTALNEKLFF. DNA of the CDR3: TGTGCCAGCAGTTTAATCGGGACAGCTTTAAATGAAAAACTGTTTTTT.